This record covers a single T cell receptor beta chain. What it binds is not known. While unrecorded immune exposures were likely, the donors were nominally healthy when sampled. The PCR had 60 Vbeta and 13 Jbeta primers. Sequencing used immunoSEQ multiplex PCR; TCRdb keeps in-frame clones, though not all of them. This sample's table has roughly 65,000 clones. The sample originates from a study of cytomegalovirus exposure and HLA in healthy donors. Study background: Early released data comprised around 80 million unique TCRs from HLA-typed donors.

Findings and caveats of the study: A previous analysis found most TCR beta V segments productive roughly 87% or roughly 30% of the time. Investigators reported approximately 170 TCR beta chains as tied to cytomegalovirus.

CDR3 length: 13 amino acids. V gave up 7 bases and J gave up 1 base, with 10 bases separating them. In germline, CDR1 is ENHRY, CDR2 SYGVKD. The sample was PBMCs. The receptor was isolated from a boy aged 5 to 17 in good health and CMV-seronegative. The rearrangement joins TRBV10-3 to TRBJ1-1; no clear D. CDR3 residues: CAITPRENTEAFF. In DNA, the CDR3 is TGTGCCATCACCCCTCGAGAGAACACTGAAGCTTTCTTT.